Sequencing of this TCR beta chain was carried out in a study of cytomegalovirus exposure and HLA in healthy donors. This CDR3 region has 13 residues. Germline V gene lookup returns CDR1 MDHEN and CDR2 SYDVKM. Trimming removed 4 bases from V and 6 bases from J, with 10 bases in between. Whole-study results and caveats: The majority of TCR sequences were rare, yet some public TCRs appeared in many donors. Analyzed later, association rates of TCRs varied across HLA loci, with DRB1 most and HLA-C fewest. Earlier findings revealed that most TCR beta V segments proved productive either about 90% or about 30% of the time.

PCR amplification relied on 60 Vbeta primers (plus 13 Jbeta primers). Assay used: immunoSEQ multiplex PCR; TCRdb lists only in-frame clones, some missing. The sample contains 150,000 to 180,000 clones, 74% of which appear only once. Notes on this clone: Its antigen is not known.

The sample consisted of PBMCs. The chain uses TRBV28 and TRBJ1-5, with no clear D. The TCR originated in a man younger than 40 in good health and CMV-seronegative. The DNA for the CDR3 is TGTGCCAGCAGTTCCAGGACTTTTCAGCCCCAGCATTTT. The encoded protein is CASSSRTFQPQHF.